Following are 9 T cell receptor beta chains from one sample sequenced in a study of cytomegalovirus exposure and HLA in healthy donors. The PCR used 60 Vbeta and 13 Jbeta primers. Repertoires were generated with immunoSEQ multiplex PCR, while TCRdb's copy carries only in-frame clones and drops some. The sample has approximately 160,000 clones, over 60% seen once. Sequencing was performed on PBMCs. These receptors came from a male donor in good health and CMV-seronegative.

This clone was counted a few times. CDR3 in amino acids: CATRTDSYEQYF. In nucleotides, the CDR3 is TGTGCCACCCGGACAGACTCCTACGAGCAGTACTTC. The chain recombines TRBV10-3 with TRBJ2-7; TRBD1 might be the D (6 bases). Germline lookup yields CDR1 ENHRY and CDR2 SYGVKD. CDR3 size: 12 residues. V lost 10 bases, J lost 0 bases, and 10 bases lay in between.

V usage is TRBV7-9 and J usage is TRBJ2-5; TRBD2 agrees at 8 bases. This CDR3 region has 14 residues. The V gene end was trimmed by 3 bases and the J gene end by 2 bases; junction bases not matched to a gene: 2. Germline CDR1 is SEHNR and CDR2 is FQNEAQ (reference sequence). The CDR3 DNA follows: TGTGCCAGCAGCTTCCGGGGGGGTCAAGAGACCCAGTACTTC. It translates to CASSFRGGQETQYF.

The V gene is TRBV30, the J gene TRBJ1-1; 9 nucleotides agree with TRBD1. The V gene end was trimmed by 6 bases and the J gene end by 4 bases; junction bases not matched to a gene: 9. Germline V lookup: CDR1 GTSNPN, CDR2 SVGIG (reference sequence). This CDR3 has 14 amino acids. The CDR3 region has the DNA TGTGCCTGCTACAACAGGGGGCGCCTCACTGAAGCTTTCTTT. Protein: CACYNRGRLTEAFF.

The genes are TRBV6-1 and TRBJ2-7, with TRBD1 matching 7 bases. This CDR3 comprises 13 residues. CDR1 and CDR2 (germline): MNHNS, SASEGT. The V segment lost 9 bases and the J segment 2 bases; nucleotides outside the gene matches: 7. Here the CDR3 reads CASIRGTAYEQYF. CDR3 coding DNA: TGTGCCAGTATCAGGGGGACAGCCTACGAGCAGTACTTC.

This clone has only one observation. The chain employs TRBV6-4 and TRBJ2-1; 15 nucleotides match TRBD2. The trim removed 6 bases at V and 4 bases at J, leaving 4 bases unmatched. This CDR3 has 16 amino acids. Germline V gives CDR1 MRHNA, CDR2 SNTAGT. The CDR3 DNA reads TGTGCCAGCAGCAGGACTAGCGGGAGGGGATACAATGAGCAGTTCTTC. Translation: CASSRTSGRGYNEQFF.

This chain's CDR3 is CASRPRVGNSPLHF. In DNA form, the CDR3 reads TGTGCCAGCAGACCCAGGGTCGGGAATTCACCCCTCCACTTT. This rearrangement joins TRBV2 to TRBJ1-6; D is perhaps TRBD1 (5 bases). The CDR3 consists of 14 residues. CDR1 is SNHLY, CDR2 FYNNEI, per germline. V was pared by 6 bases and J by 7 bases, with 13 bases between.

The V and J genes are TRBV11-2 and TRBJ1-6; 7 nucleotides agree with TRBD1. Germline trimming cut 5 bases from V and 6 bases from J; bases unmatched to any gene: 7. The V gene's germline CDR1 is SGHAT and CDR2 FQNNGV. This CDR3 is 15 amino acids long. In DNA form, the CDR3 reads TGTGCCAGCAGCCCAGGGGGGACTCCTAATTCACCCCTCCACTTT. As protein: CASSPGGTPNSPLHF.

This chain uses TRBV7-3 with TRBJ2-1, with 9 nucleotides matching TRBD2. The CDR3 loop spans 15 amino acids. CDR1 and CDR2 (germline): SGHTA, FQGTGA. V gave up 2 bases and J gave up 7 bases; unmatched junction bases: 6. The CDR3 bases are TGTGCCAGCAGCTTAGCGGGGGGGCCGGGAAATGAGCAGTTCTTC. Translated: CASSLAGGPGNEQFF.

This clone was seen only a few times. V and J are TRBV15 and TRBJ1-6, with TRBD1 matching over 9 bases. Losses at the gene ends were 4 bases for V and 9 bases for J; bases not matched to a gene: 4. This CDR3 has 14 amino acids. Per the germline V gene, CDR1 is LNHNV and CDR2 is YYDKDF (reference sequence). The CDR3 coding sequence is TGTGCCACCAGCATGGGGACAGGGCCTTCACCCCTCCACTTT. It translates to CATSMGTGPSPLHF.